A single TCR beta chain is shown here with its context. Its specificity is unknown. Both 60 Vbeta primers and 13 Jbeta primers went into the PCR. The assay was immunoSEQ multiplex PCR, and TCRdb's table has in-frame clones only and misses some. The table lists around 130,000 clones, approximately 82% of them singletons. This specimen belongs to a study of cytomegalovirus exposure and HLA in healthy donors. Study results and caveats: The investigators catalogued 150 to 200 TCR beta chains as cytomegalovirus-associated.

The germline gives CDR1 SGHTA, CDR2 FQGNSA. The CDR3 is 17 amino acids. V dropped 1 base and J dropped 2; count of bases not matched to a gene: 9. The clonotype comes from a boy aged 2 to 10 in good health and CMV-seronegative. The V gene is TRBV7-2, the J gene TRBJ2-3; 7 bases map to TRBD1. The sequenced sample was PBMCs. CDR3 loop: CASSLVAGGGPTDTQYF. DNA of the CDR3: TGTGCCAGCAGCTTAGTTGCAGGGGGTGGTCCCACAGATACGCAGTATTTT.